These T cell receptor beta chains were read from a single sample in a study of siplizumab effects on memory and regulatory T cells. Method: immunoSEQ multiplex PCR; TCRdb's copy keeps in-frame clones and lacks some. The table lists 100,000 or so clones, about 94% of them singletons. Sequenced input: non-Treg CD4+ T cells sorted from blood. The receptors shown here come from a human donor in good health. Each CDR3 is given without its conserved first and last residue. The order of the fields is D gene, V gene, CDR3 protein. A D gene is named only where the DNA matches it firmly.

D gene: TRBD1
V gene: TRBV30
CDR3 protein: AWRQTGLGESQY

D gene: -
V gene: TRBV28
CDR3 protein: ASKVPTDTQY

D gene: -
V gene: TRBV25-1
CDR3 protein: ASSELFSNTEAF

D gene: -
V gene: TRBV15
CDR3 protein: ATSRGGLSADTQY

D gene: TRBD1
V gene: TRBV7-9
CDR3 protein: ASSLQGVAEAF

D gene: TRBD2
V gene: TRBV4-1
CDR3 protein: ASSQVTVGGALIINEQF

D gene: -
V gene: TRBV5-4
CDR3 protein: ASSWVSSYEQY

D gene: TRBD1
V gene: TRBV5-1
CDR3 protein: ASSLASGTGFYEQY

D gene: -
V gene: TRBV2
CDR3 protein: ASKRGGQTQY

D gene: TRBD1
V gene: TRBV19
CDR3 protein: ASSYLSGQARNGYT

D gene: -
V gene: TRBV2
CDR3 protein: ASSEAVGIGELF

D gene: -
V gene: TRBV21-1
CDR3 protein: ASSKGGRSLHTGELF

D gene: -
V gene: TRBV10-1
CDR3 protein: ASSASGATDTQY

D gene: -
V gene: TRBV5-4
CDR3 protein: ASSLEGYTGELF

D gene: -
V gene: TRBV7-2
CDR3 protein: ASSLEGVQETQY

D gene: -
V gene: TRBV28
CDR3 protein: ASSLPRGSNQPQH

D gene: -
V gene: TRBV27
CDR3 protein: ASSLRGAALYGYT

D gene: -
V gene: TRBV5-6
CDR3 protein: ASSSGQLGRTDTQY

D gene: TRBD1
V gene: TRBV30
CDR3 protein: ASGQGLYGYT

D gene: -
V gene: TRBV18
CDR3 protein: ASSPNTEAF

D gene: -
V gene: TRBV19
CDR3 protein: ASSIPGLAGELF

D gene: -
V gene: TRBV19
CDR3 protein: ASSIRREEKLF

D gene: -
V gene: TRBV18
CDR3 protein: ASSPPGPSNQPQH

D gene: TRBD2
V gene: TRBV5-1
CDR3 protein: ASSLPAGDYNEQF

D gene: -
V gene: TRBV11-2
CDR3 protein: ASRETRMNTGELF

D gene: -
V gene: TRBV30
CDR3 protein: AWRDLLNTGELF

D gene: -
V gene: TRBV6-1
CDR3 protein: ASLKGGQRSLQY

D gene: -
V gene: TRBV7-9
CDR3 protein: ASSPRNDQGLGGYT

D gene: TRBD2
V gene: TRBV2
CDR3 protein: ASRGLAGHTDTQY

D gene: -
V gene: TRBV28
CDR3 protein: ASNNLYDTQY

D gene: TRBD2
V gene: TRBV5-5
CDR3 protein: ASSLNLAGGPLSWYNEQF

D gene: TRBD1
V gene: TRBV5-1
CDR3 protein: ASSLEPGQGPDTQY

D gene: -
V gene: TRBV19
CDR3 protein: ASQEGTDTQY

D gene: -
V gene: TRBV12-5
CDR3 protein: ASGLGQLNTEAF

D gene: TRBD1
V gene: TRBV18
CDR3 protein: ASAHPGQDRYEQY

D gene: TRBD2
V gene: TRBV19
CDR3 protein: ASTRGRARTGELF

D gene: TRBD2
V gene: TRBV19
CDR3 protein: ASTGGRALNTGELF

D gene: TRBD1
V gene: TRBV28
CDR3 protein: ASTNYRGVYEQY

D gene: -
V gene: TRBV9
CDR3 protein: ASSAAGGGNTIY

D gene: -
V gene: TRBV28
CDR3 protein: ASSLSTRLSTDTQY

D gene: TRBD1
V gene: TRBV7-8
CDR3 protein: ASSPLARHRDRGEKLF

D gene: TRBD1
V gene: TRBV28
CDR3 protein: ASSTTGVSYNEQF

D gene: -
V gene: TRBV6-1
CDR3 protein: ASSRSYEQY

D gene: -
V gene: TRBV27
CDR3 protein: ASSWEGGLTDTQY

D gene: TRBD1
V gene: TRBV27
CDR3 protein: ASSPWGQKNTEAF

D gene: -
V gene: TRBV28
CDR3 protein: ASSLLSYEQY

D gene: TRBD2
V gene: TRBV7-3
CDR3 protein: ASSLGGGSGTQY

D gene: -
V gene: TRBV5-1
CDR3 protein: ASSRSGNQETQY

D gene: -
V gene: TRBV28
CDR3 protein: ASRGTGRGYT

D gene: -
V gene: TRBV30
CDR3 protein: AWSGGGDIQY

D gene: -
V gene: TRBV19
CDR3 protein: ASTGLSTDTQY

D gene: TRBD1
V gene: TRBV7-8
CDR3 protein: ASSLGQGNKYGYT

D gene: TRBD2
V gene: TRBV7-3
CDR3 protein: ASSRGTSYKDEQF

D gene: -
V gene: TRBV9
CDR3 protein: ASSVTYSGNTIY

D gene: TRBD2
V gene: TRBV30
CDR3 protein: AWGADSGRVRNEQF

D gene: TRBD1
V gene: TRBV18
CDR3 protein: ASSPRTGGNSRSPNEQF

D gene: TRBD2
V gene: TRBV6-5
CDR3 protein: ASKTSGNYEQY